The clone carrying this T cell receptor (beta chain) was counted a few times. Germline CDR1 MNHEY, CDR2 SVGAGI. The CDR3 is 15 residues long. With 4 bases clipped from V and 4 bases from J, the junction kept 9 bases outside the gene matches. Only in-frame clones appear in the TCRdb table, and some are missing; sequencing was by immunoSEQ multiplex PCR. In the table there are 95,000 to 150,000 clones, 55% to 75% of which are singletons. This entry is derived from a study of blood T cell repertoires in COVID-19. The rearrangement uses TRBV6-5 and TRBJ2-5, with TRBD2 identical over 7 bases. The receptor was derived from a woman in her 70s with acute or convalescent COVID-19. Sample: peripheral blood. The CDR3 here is CASSSTGGPGETQYF. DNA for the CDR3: TGTGCCAGCAGTTCAACGGGAGGCCCCGGAGAGACCCAGTACTTC.